The sample holds a few counts of the clone carrying this TCR beta chain. Its antigen remains unidentified. Trimming took 2 bases from V and 0 from J, leaving 11 bases between them. The CDR3 sequence is 15 residues long. From germline, CDR1 is MNHEY and CDR2 SVGEGT. During its preparation, the TCRbeta library received unique molecular identifiers. TCRdb passed the PCR reads through MiXCR, listing each CDR3 protein once. The sample contains about 980,000 distinct CDR3 sequences, about 29% of which appear only once. These data come from a study of T-cell reconstitution after alpha-beta-depleted transplantation in children. Study-level points and caveats: The authors attributed T-cell counts and diversity one year after transplant mostly to newly produced T cells. There were reportedly several hundred expanded graft clones from which alpha-beta T cells came about two months after transplant.

The chain is built from TRBV6-2 or TRBV6-3 and TRBJ2-7, with D tentatively TRBD1 (6 bases). Here the sequenced sample was PBMCs, mostly from graft donor cells, taken 360 days after TCRalphabeta/CD19-depleted stem cell transplant. The TCR sequence derives from a boy in the first two years of life who had a stem cell transplant for SCID, so the T cells may come from the graft donor. Here the CDR3 DNA reads TGTGCCAGCAGTTACGGGACACATCTCTCCTACGAGCAGTACTTC. Amino acid sequence: CASSYGTHLSYEQYF.